A selection of T cell receptor beta chains follows, all from one sample in a study of blood T cell repertoires in COVID-19. Profiled with immunoSEQ multiplex PCR; TCRdb holds only in-frame clones, not every one. The repertoire holds 40,000 to 50,000 clones, with around 83% as singletons. The sample comprised peripheral blood. Receptors originate from a woman of 80 years or more with acute or convalescent COVID-19. Each CDR3 is given without its conserved first and last residue. The order of the fields is V gene, J gene, CDR3 protein.

TRBV7-2	-	ASSLSAGVNEQF
TRBV14	TRBJ1-1	ASSQFAQGRSEAF
TRBV30	TRBJ2-3	AWGGGVVGTDTQY
TRBV2	TRBJ1-4	ASRGTDGDEKLF
TRBV29-1	TRBJ1-2	SVREEASVSGYT
TRBV12-3/TRBV12-4	TRBJ2-5	ASSPNPQY
TRBV6-2/TRBV6-3	TRBJ2-1	ASSSSGAGADHEQF
TRBV9	TRBJ1-5	ASSADSSNQPQH
TRBV6-5	TRBJ1-2	ASSYSRRDRAGYT
TRBV7-9	TRBJ2-2	ASSSSLGWAGELF
TRBV10-2	TRBJ2-3	ASSESVRGGDTQY
TRBV5-1	TRBJ2-3	ASTFLDISTDTQY
TRBV30	TRBJ1-6	AWSGLGGLDSPLH
TRBV5-1	TRBJ1-2	ASSAGEGYT
TRBV19	TRBJ2-7	ASSKVGQVPYEQY
TRBV27	TRBJ1-5	ASSPYAWTGEQPQH
TRBV11-3	TRBJ1-4	ASSLQGGTNEKLF
TRBV2	TRBJ1-2	ASRDWAYGYT
TRBV6-6	TRBJ2-7	ASTPSGAYEQY
TRBV7-3	TRBJ2-1	ASSLSRTGKNEQF
TRBV2	TRBJ1-1	ASSVGRDNTEAF